The 19 T cell receptor beta chains below were found in one sample sequenced in a study of technical replicates of blood from a handful of donors. Clones were read by immunoSEQ multiplex PCR, and TCRdb kept only the in-frame ones, dropping some. This table has 75,000 to 95,000 clones, roughly 94% appearing once. The sample was T cells isolated from PBMCs. The receptors were sampled from a human donor in good health.

V gene TRBV28 combines with J gene TRBJ2-7; TRBD2 might be the D (6 bases). CDR1 is MDHEN and CDR2 is SYDVKM in the germline V gene. V was clipped by 7 bases and J by 2 bases, with 21 bases between them. The CDR3 spans 16 residues. Here the CDR3 reads CASTPRSGSGTYEQYF. In nucleotides, the CDR3 is TGTGCCAGCACCCCCCGGAGCGGTAGCGGAACCTACGAGCAGTACTTC.

This chain links TRBV10-3 with TRBJ1-1; 10 bases fit TRBD1. The length of the CDR3 is 20 residues. In germline, CDR1 is ENHRY, CDR2 SYGVKD. V shed 9 bases and J 0 bases; nucleotides not matched to a gene: 22. The CDR3 bases are TGTGCCATTCTCCGTAGTCGACAGGGGGCGCGGGGCCCGCTGAACACTGAAGCTTTCTTT. Encoded protein: CAILRSRQGARGPLNTEAFF.

This clone appeared once. The V call is TRBV5-1, the J call TRBJ1-1, with TRBD1 as a possible D gene (5 bases). The CDR3 loop spans 15 amino acids. The V and J ends lost 3 bases and 3 bases respectively, with 15 bases between them. CDR1 is SGHRS and CDR2 is YFSETQ in the germline V gene. CDR3 sequence reads: CASSWGGGEDTEAFF. CDR3 DNA: TGCGCCAGCAGCTGGGGAGGAGGGGAGGACACTGAAGCTTTCTTT.

The rearrangement joins TRBV5-8 to TRBJ1-5, with a possible D match to TRBD1 (5 bases). CDR1 and CDR2 (germline): SGHTS, YDEGEE. CDR3 length: 14 residues. Trimming stripped 0 bases from V and 5 bases from J, with 9 bases between. CDR3 DNA: TGTGCCAGCAGCTTGGCGGGGGGTTATCAGCCCCAGCATTTT. Its translation: CASSLAGGYQPQHF.

The gene calls are TRBV10-1 and TRBJ2-2; a weak D match, TRBD1 (5 bases). The CDR3 is made up of 14 amino acids. The ends were cut back, 2 bases at V and 3 bases at J, with 7 bases in the middle. Germline loops: CDR1 WNHNN, CDR2 SYGVQD (reference sequence). The CDR3 loop reads CASSEGADTGELFF. In DNA form, the CDR3 reads TGCGCCAGCAGTGAGGGGGCGGACACCGGGGAGCTGTTTTTT.

This chain links TRBV19 with TRBJ2-7; TRBD2 matches at 7 bases. The CDR3 consists of 12 residues. J was trimmed by 5 bases and V by 3 bases; bases with no gene match: 1. Germline V gene sequence: CDR1 LNHDA, CDR2 SQIVND (reference sequence). In DNA form, the CDR3 reads TGTGCCAGTAGTATTCGGGAGGACGAGCAGTACTTC. Translated, it gives CASSIREDEQYF. The full variable domain, completed using reference TRBV19 and TRBJ2-7, is DGGITQSPKYLFRKEGQNVTLSCEQNLNHDAMYWYRQDPGQGLRLIYYSQIVNDFQKGDIAEGYSVSREKKESFPLTVTSAQKNPTAFYLCASSIREDEQYFGPGTRLTVT.

The chain couples TRBV7-9 to TRBJ2-7; a weak D match, TRBD1 (5 bases). The germline CDR1 and CDR2 sequences are SEHNR and FQNEAQ (reference sequence). V lost 6 bases and J 0 bases, leaving 9 bases between the germline ends. This CDR3 spans 13 amino acids. The DNA of the CDR3 is TGTGCCAGCAGATCGACAGCCTCCTACGAGCAGTACTTC. It codes for CASRSTASYEQYF.

This sequence joins TRBV6-1 and TRBJ2-7; 9 positions agree with TRBD2. V shed 6 bases, J shed 3 bases, and the junction held 9 bases outside the gene matches. This CDR3 has 15 amino acids. In germline, CDR1 is MNHNS, CDR2 SASEGT. This CDR3 reads CASRPGTSSIYEQYF. The CDR3 DNA follows: TGTGCCAGCAGGCCCGGGACTAGCAGCATCTACGAGCAGTACTTC.

This chain connects TRBV7-9 to TRBJ1-2; perhaps TRBD1 as D (6 bases). The CDR3 spans 13 residues. V was trimmed by 1 base and J by 6 bases, leaving 9 bases between them. Per the germline V gene, CDR1 is SEHNR and CDR2 is FQNEAQ (reference sequence). The CDR3 bases are TGTGCCAGCAGCTTAGACAGGGTCCATGGCTACACCTTC. Protein: CASSLDRVHGYTF.

This clone was counted between two and nine times. The J gene is TRBJ2-7, the V gene TRBV2; D not resolved. CDR3 length: 13 residues. The V end lost 4 bases, the J end lost 3 bases, and 10 bases lay between the germline ends. Germline V lookup: CDR1 SNHLY, CDR2 FYNNEI. In DNA, the CDR3 is TGTGCCAGCAGTGTAGGTGGAGACTACGAGCAGTACTTC. As protein: CASSVGGDYEQYF.

For the CDR3, the DNA is TGTGCCAGCAGTTATCTAACAGGTGAATCACCCCTCCACTTT. Encoded protein: CASSYLTGESPLHF. The chain employs TRBV6-5 and TRBJ1-6; the D gene is possibly TRBD1 (5 bases). The CDR3 covers 14 residues. The ends were cut back, 3 bases at V and 10 bases at J, with 13 bases in the middle. Germline CDR1 is MNHEY and CDR2 is SVGAGI.

The chain joins TRBV27 to TRBJ1-6; D remains ambiguous. Trimming shortened V by 3 bases and J by 7 bases, and 7 bases separated the two germline ends. Germline loops: CDR1 MNHEY, CDR2 SMNVEV (reference sequence). The CDR3 is made up of 13 amino acids. CDR3 coding DNA: TGTGCCAGCAGTTTGAGCGGCAATTCACCCCTCCACTTT. This sequence encodes CASSLSGNSPLHF.

The rearrangement links TRBV7-3 to TRBJ2-3; 9 positions match TRBD2. Germline V gene sequence: CDR1 SGHTA, CDR2 FQGTGA. V shed 3 bases, J shed 5 bases, and the junction held 6 bases outside the gene matches. The CDR3 is 15 residues long. Here the CDR3 DNA reads TGTGCCAGCAGCTTGCGGCGGGGGGGCCAAGATACGCAGTATTTT. Protein product: CASSLRRGGQDTQYF. The entire variable domain, with the rest obtained from reference TRBV7-3 and TRBJ2-3, is as follows: GAGVSQTPSNKVTEKGKYVELRCDPISGHTALYWYRQSLGQGPEFLIYFQGTGAADDSGLPNDRFFAVRPEGSVSTLKIQRTERGDSAVYLCASSLRRGGQDTQYFGPGTRLTVL.

The rearrangement joins TRBV5-1 to TRBJ2-1; D gene uncertain. The CDR3 is 14 residues long. The germline V gene encodes CDR1 SGHRS and CDR2 YFSETQ. V lost 0 bases and J 6 bases, leaving 10 bases between the germline ends. The CDR3: CASSLGSSLNEQFF. In nucleotides, the CDR3 is TGCGCCAGCAGCTTGGGGAGCAGCCTCAATGAGCAGTTCTTC.

This clone was picked up one time. The V gene is TRBV29-1, the J gene TRBJ1-3, with 11 nucleotides matching TRBD1. The CDR3 contains 14 residues. With 7 bases clipped from V and 4 bases from J, the junction kept 6 bases outside the gene matches. Germline CDR1 is SQVTM and CDR2 is ANQGSEA. CDR3 nucleotides: TGCAGCGGGTCCGGGACAGGGGGGGGAAACACCATATATTTT. Translating gives CSGSGTGGGNTIYF.

For the CDR3, the DNA is TGCGCCAGCAGCCCCCCGCCGTCGGGAGGGCCAAACGAGCAGTACTTC. Protein: CASSPPPSGGPNEQYF. This sequence joins TRBV5-1 and TRBJ2-7; 8 bases agree with TRBD2. V lost 4 bases and J lost 5; bases outside the gene matches: 14. The CDR3 extends over 16 amino acids. Germline loops: CDR1 SGHRS, CDR2 YFSETQ.

V usage is TRBV6-5 and J usage is TRBJ2-1; D unclear. CDR3 length equals 15 residues. Trimming shortened V by 0 bases and J by 6 bases, and 12 bases separated the two germline ends. Germline CDR1 and CDR2: MNHEY and SVGAGI. The CDR3, as DNA: TGTGCCAGCAGTTACTCTCTCGCTAACCGCAATGAGCAGTTCTTC. Its protein is CASSYSLANRNEQFF.

The chain joins TRBV7-9 to TRBJ2-3; TRBD1 matches at 7 bases. Germline values: CDR1 SEHNR, CDR2 FQNEAQ (reference sequence). The CDR3 sequence is 13 residues long. Trimming removed 6 bases from V and 14 bases from J; junction bases left unmatched: 14. CDR3 DNA: TGTGCCAGCAGGGAGAAACAGGGGCCCAGGCTGTATTTT. Its protein is CASREKQGPRLYF.

The chain couples TRBV19 to TRBJ1-3, with 8 bases that match TRBD1. The CDR3 covers 15 residues. After removal of 2 bases from V and 8 bases from J, the junction contained 8 bases not matched to a gene. In germline, CDR1 is LNHDA, CDR2 SQIVND (reference sequence). CDR3 residues: CASSITRTGTDTIYF. As DNA, the CDR3 is TGTGCCAGTAGTATAACTCGGACAGGGACGGACACCATATATTTT.